One sample yielded the 28 T cell receptor beta chains listed below, sequenced in a study of CD8 T cells in ankylosing spondylitis. Via MiXCR, TCRdb re-called the 5' RACE reads, giving one row per CDR3 protein. The sample shows about 330,000 distinct CDR3 sequences, approximately 8% of them seen only once. Their cognate antigens are unknown. The study, taken as a whole, reports: A TCR beta motif of about 8 highly homologous variants appeared characteristic of ankylosing spondylitis blood.

Sequencing input: blood, either unsorted or a sorted T cell fraction (not recorded which). These TCRs come from a male donor with ankylosing spondylitis.

This clonotype was found a few times. This chain links TRBV20-1 with TRBJ2-2, with TRBD2 matching 11 bases. This CDR3 has 20 amino acids. Germline-derived CDR1 and CDR2 are DFQATT and SNEGSKA (reference sequence). The ends lost 5 bases at V and 0 bases at J; junction bases unmatched: 17. CDR3 amino acids: CSAVPTPGLAEPANTGELFF. The CDR3, as DNA: TGCAGTGCTGTCCCTACGCCGGGACTAGCGGAACCCGCGAACACCGGGGAGCTGTTTTTT.

Concerning this clonotype itself: A read error may be the cause here, since a much bigger clone is one base away. The chain has TRBV3-1 and TRBJ2-7, with D unclear. Trimming took 4 bases from V and 0 from J, leaving 10 bases between them. Germline loops: CDR1 LGHDT, CDR2 YNNKEL (reference sequence). This CDR3 is 14 amino acids long. CDR3 coding DNA: TGTGCCAGCAGCCGAGACGTGACCTCCTACGAGCAGTACTTC. Its protein is CASSRDVTSYEQYF.

This clonotype was seen repeatedly, ten times or more. This sequence joins TRBV5-1 and TRBJ1-1; a possible D gene is TRBD1 (6 bases). V lost 1 base and J 0 bases, leaving 13 bases between the germline ends. This CDR3 comprises 16 residues. CDR1 is SGHRS and CDR2 is YFSETQ in the germline V gene. The CDR3 here is CASSLIGQTMNTEAFF. For the CDR3, the DNA is TGCGCCAGCAGCTTGATTGGACAGACGATGAACACTGAAGCTTTCTTT.

This clonotype was seen ten or more times. The rearrangement uses TRBV12-3 or TRBV12-4 and TRBJ2-2; D perhaps matches TRBD1 (6 bases). CDR3 length: 16 amino acids. V lost 5 bases to trimming and J lost 1 base, with 14 bases between them. The CDR3 spells CASSPDSPRNTGELFF. CDR3 nucleotide sequence: TGTGCCAGCAGTCCGGACAGCCCTAGGAACACCGGGGAGCTGTTTTTT.

In this sample, this clonotype turned up a few times. The V gene is TRBV7-2, the J gene TRBJ2-3, with D unresolved. Germline V lookup: CDR1 SGHTA, CDR2 FQGNSA. V lost 3 bases and J lost 0, with 7 bases in between. This CDR3 spans 14 amino acids. The CDR3 DNA sequence: TGTGCCAGCAGCTTTAAGGCAAGCACAGATACGCAGTATTTT. Translation: CASSFKASTDTQYF.

J is TRBJ2-2 and V is TRBV7-2, with D perhaps TRBD2 (6 bases). Germline V gives CDR1 SGHTA, CDR2 FQGNSA. Trimming cost V 4 bases and J 5 bases, with 14 bases left between them. This CDR3 comprises 15 residues. The CDR3 region is CASSSRGEETGELFF. The DNA for the CDR3 is TGTGCCAGCAGCTCCCGCGGGGAAGAAACCGGGGAGCTGTTTTTT.

This sequence joins TRBV7-6 and TRBJ2-1; 7 bases match TRBD2. V lost 2 bases and J lost 1; bases outside the gene matches: 11. CDR1 is SGHVS and CDR2 is FNYEAQ in the germline V gene. The CDR3 spans 18 residues. This chain's CDR3 is CASSLRTRAGLSYNEQFF. For the CDR3, the DNA is TGTGCCAGCAGCTTAAGGACACGAGCGGGACTTTCCTACAATGAGCAGTTCTTC.

The chain recombines TRBV29-1 with TRBJ1-1, with a tentative D call TRBD1 (5 bases). Deletions cut 0 bases from V and 5 bases from J, with 13 bases between. There are 14 residues in the CDR3. Looked up from germline, CDR1 is SQVTM and CDR2 is ANQGSEA. The CDR3 region has the DNA TGCAGCGTTGAAGATCAGGGCAGGGCTACTGAAGCTTTCTTT. Translating it yields CSVEDQGRATEAFF.

This clonotype appeared many times. This chain links TRBV29-1 with TRBJ1-1, with D unclear. CDR1 is SQVTM, CDR2 ANQGSEA, per germline. CDR3 size: 13 residues. V was shortened by 7 bases and J by 5 bases, with 17 bases between the two germline ends. The CDR3 loop is CSGGRTLGTEAFF. In DNA form, the CDR3 reads TGCAGCGGCGGACGGACCCTGGGGACTGAAGCTTTCTTT.

This chain links TRBV18 with TRBJ1-1; 7 positions match TRBD1. This CDR3 spans 13 amino acids. J gave up 7 bases and V 6 bases, and 8 bases lay outside the gene matches. CDR1 is KGHSH and CDR2 is LQKENI in the germline V gene. CDR3 loop: CASSQSTGNEAFF. The CDR3 DNA follows: TGTGCCAGCTCCCAGTCGACAGGGAATGAAGCTTTCTTT.

This clonotype was seen at least ten times. The chain joins TRBV27 to TRBJ1-5, with D unclear. The germline V gene has CDR1 MNHEY and CDR2 SMNVEV (reference sequence). This CDR3 is 13 amino acids long. Trimming cost V 4 bases and J 10 bases, with 14 bases left between them. CDR3 nucleotides: TGTGCCAGCAGTTGGGCAGCCAATGGTCCCCAGCATTTT. Its translation is CASSWAANGPQHF.

In this sample, this clonotype turned up a few times. CDR3 DNA: TGCAGTGCTCCATCTGGTACTAGCACAGATACGCAGTATTTT. It codes for CSAPSGTSTDTQYF. The V and J genes are TRBV20-1 and TRBJ2-3, with D unresolved. This CDR3 has 14 residues. Germline assignment: CDR1 DFQATT and CDR2 SNEGSKA (reference sequence). Trimming left V 5 bases short and J 0 bases short, with 12 bases between.

This rearrangement joins TRBV7-8 to TRBJ2-7, with a tentative D call TRBD2 (5 bases). Trimming took 2 bases from V and 5 from J, leaving 10 bases between them. This CDR3 region has 13 residues. The germline V gene encodes CDR1 SGHVS and CDR2 FQNEAQ. CDR3 DNA: TGTGCCAGCAGCTTACCCGGGGATCACGAGCAGTACTTC. It codes for CASSLPGDHEQYF.

The rearrangement uses TRBV5-1 and TRBJ2-5; 7 bases line up with TRBD2. The CDR3 runs to 14 residues. Germline trimming cut 3 bases from V and 4 bases from J; bases unmatched to any gene: 6. Per the germline V gene, CDR1 is SGHRS and CDR2 is YFSETQ. The CDR3 reads CASSSGRVRETQYF. Written as DNA, the CDR3 is TGCGCCAGCAGCTCTGGGAGGGTCCGAGAGACCCAGTACTTC. Full variable domain (remainder filled in from reference TRBV5-1 and TRBJ2-5): KAGVTQTPRYLIKTRGQQVTLSCSPISGHRSVSWYQQTPGQGLQFLFEYFSETQRNKGNFPGRFSGRQFSNSRSEMNVSTLELGDSALYLCASSSGRVRETQYFGPGTRLLVL.

This clonotype was detected ten times or more. The chain's CDR3 is CASSFSASGEYIQFF. The CDR3, as DNA: TGTGCCAGCAGTTTTAGCGCTAGCGGGGAGTATATACAGTTCTTC. This rearrangement joins TRBV12-3 or TRBV12-4 to TRBJ2-1; TRBD2 agrees at 9 bases. Losses at the gene ends were 3 bases for V and 13 bases for J; bases not matched to a gene: 13. The CDR3 runs 15 residues.

The chain has TRBV12-3 or TRBV12-4 and TRBJ1-3; D uncertain. This CDR3 contains 15 residues. With 6 bases removed from V and 0 bases from J, the gap between germline ends came to 12 bases. The CDR3 DNA reads as TGTGCCAGCAGCATCCGACGGGCCTCTGGAAACACCATATATTTT. It yields the protein CASSIRRASGNTIYF.

This clonotype came up a few times. The CDR3 loop is CASSFSPVDYLYSTDTQYF. DNA of the CDR3: TGTGCCAGCAGTTTTTCCCCCGTAGACTACCTCTATTCTACAGATACGCAGTATTTT. The rearrangement links TRBV12-3 or TRBV12-4 to TRBJ2-3; TRBD2 is a possible D gene (5 bases). The CDR3 extends over 19 amino acids. V lost 3 bases, J lost 3 bases, and 25 bases lay in between.

This clonotype was seen only a few times. CDR3 DNA: TGTGCCAGCAGCCAAGAGCTTGGGAGCGGGAGACGCAATGAGCAGTTCTTC. Its translation is CASSQELGSGRRNEQFF. The chain carries TRBV3-1 and TRBJ2-1, with 8 bases that match TRBD2. Germline CDR1 is LGHDT and CDR2 is YNNKEL (reference sequence). Trimming removed 0 bases from V and 6 bases from J; junction bases left unmatched: 10. The CDR3 is made up of 17 amino acids.

The V and J genes are TRBV2 and TRBJ2-3; D call uncertain. Trimming pared 6 bases from V and 1 base from J, leaving 11 bases between. Germline values: CDR1 SNHLY, CDR2 FYNNEI. The CDR3 has 14 residues. The CDR3 coding sequence is TGTGCCAGCAGCATTAGTTGGGGCACAGATACGCAGTATTTT. It codes for CASSISWGTDTQYF. Variable domain in full (rest from reference TRBV2 and TRBJ2-3): EPEVTQTPSHQVTQMGQEVILRCVPISNHLYFYWYRQILGQKVEFLVSFYNNEISEKSEIFDDQFSVERPDGSNFTLKIRSTKLEDSAMYFCASSISWGTDTQYFGPGTRLTVL.

Note on this clonotype: Given a much more abundant clone one base away, this may be a read error. The chain carries TRBV5-6 and TRBJ2-7, with D unresolved. The CDR3 consists of 14 residues. V lost 5 bases and J 6 bases, leaving 18 bases between the germline ends. Per the germline V gene, CDR1 is SGHDT and CDR2 is YYEEEE. Here the CDR3 DNA reads TGTGCCAGCAGGCTGGTAGGCAGGCCGTCCGAGCAGTACTTC. Translating gives CASRLVGRPSEQYF.

This clonotype occurred many times. This chain uses TRBV4-2 with TRBJ2-2, with a weak D call TRBD2 (5 bases). Trimming took 4 bases from V and 4 from J, leaving 16 bases between them. CDR3 length equals 16 residues. Germline CDR1 LGHNA, CDR2 YNFKEQ. CDR3 region: CASSPDGDRGTGELFF. CDR3 DNA: TGTGCCAGCAGCCCTGACGGGGATCGTGGCACCGGGGAGCTGTTTTTT.

This clonotype was found many times. CDR3 in amino acids: CASSLDRGLHNQPQHF. The CDR3 nucleotides read TGTGCCAGCAGCTTGGACAGGGGGCTCCACAATCAGCCCCAGCATTTT. The chain combines TRBV28 with TRBJ1-5, with TRBD1 matching 11 bases. The length of the CDR3 is 16 residues. The germline V gene encodes CDR1 MDHEN and CDR2 SYDVKM. After removal of 6 bases from V and 3 bases from J, the junction contained 7 bases not matched to a gene.

The table lists this clonotype with a few counts. The V and J genes are TRBV2 and TRBJ1-5; TRBD1 aligns across 7 bases. This CDR3 region has 15 residues. V shed 5 bases, J shed 5 bases, and the junction held 9 bases outside the gene matches. CDR1 is SNHLY, CDR2 FYNNEI, per germline. The CDR3 is CASSPTGQGDQPQHF. The CDR3 bases are TGTGCCAGCAGTCCCACAGGTCAGGGGGATCAGCCCCAGCATTTT.

This clonotype was observed a few times. The V gene is TRBV7-9, the J gene TRBJ2-5, with D unresolved. Germline assignment: CDR1 SEHNR and CDR2 FQNEAQ (reference sequence). The CDR3 sequence is 13 residues long. V lost 2 bases, J lost 3 bases, and 7 bases lay in between. In nucleotides, the CDR3 is TGTGCCAGCAGCTTAACATTGAAAGAGACCCAGTACTTC. This translates into CASSLTLKETQYF.

This clonotype was detected only a few times. J is TRBJ2-3 and V is TRBV29-1; 9 positions agree with TRBD2. CDR3 length: 17 residues. With V trimmed by 7 bases and J by 0 bases, 14 bases remained unmatched. Germline V gene sequence: CDR1 SQVTM, CDR2 ANQGSEA. The DNA of the CDR3 is TGCAGCGCCTACTGGCGGGAGGGCCCCGCTAGCACAGATACGCAGTATTTT. It encodes CSAYWREGPASTDTQYF.

This clonotype was recorded many times. The CDR3 DNA is TGTGCCAGCAGCCCCAGGGCAGGGTACCAAGAGACCCAGTACTTC. It translates to CASSPRAGYQETQYF. This chain connects TRBV7-8 to TRBJ2-5, with D perhaps TRBD1 (5 bases). V was clipped by 5 bases and J by 0 bases, with 13 bases between them. The germline V gene encodes CDR1 SGHVS and CDR2 FQNEAQ. This CDR3 is built from 15 residues. The full variable domain, its missing parts supplied by reference TRBV7-8 and TRBJ2-5, is GAGVSQSPRYKVAKRGQDVALRCDPISGHVSLFWYQQALGQGPEFLTYFQNEAQLDKSGLPSDRFFAERPEGSVSTLKIQRTQQEDSAVYLCASSPRAGYQETQYFGPGTRLLVL.

A few counts support this clonotype. This chain connects TRBV6-5 to TRBJ2-7; 7 nucleotides match TRBD2. This CDR3 has 14 residues. Germline V CDR1 and CDR2: MNHEY, SVGAGI. V lost 2 bases, J lost 4 bases, and 5 bases stayed unmatched. CDR3 DNA: TGTGCCAGCAGTTACGGGCAGGGAGGGTACGAGCAGTACTTC. Translation: CASSYGQGGYEQYF.

This clonotype was recorded at least ten times. This chain joins TRBV28 and TRBJ2-1; 9 nucleotides line up with TRBD2. The trim removed 3 bases at V and 9 bases at J, leaving 9 bases unmatched. Germline V gives CDR1 MDHEN, CDR2 SYDVKM. CDR3 length equals 15 residues. This chain's CDR3 is CASSFLSGRYSEQFF. In DNA, the CDR3 is TGTGCCAGCAGTTTTCTTAGCGGGAGATACTCTGAGCAGTTCTTC. The variable domain in full, completed from reference TRBV28 and TRBJ2-1, reads DVKVTQSSRYLVKRTGEKVFLECVQDMDHENMFWYRQDPGLGLRLIYFSYDVKMKEKGDIPEGYSVSREKKERFSLILESASTNQTSMYLCASSFLSGRYSEQFFGPGTRLTVL.